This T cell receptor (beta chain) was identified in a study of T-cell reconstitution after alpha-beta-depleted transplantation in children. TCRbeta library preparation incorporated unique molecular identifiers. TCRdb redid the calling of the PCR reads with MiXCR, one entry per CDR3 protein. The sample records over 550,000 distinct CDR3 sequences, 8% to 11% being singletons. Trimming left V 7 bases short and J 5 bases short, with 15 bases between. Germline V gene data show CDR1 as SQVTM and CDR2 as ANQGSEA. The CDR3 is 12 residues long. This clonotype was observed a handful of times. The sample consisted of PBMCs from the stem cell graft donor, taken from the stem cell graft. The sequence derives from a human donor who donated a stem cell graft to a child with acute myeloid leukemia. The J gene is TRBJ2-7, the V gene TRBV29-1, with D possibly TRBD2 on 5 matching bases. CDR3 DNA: TGCAGCGCCGACTACGGGGTCGACGAGCAGTACTTC. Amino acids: CSADYGVDEQYF.